The clone carrying this TCR beta chain was counted at least ten times. TCRdb analysed the RT-PCR reads with MiXCR anew, one entry per CDR3 protein. The sample shows around 700,000 distinct CDR3 sequences, over 12% of them seen only once. The germline V gene has CDR1 MGHRA and CDR2 YSYEKL. CDR3 length: 16 residues. The V segment lost 4 bases and the J segment 6 bases; nucleotides outside the gene matches: 10. This TCR came from a female donor in good health, serving as a healthy control. Sample: memory CD4+ T cells from blood. The chain links TRBV4-1 to TRBJ1-4; 8 bases fit TRBD1. The DNA of the CDR3 is TGCGCCAGCAGCCCCATCCAGGGGGCGCATGATGAAAAACTGTTTTTT. Translation gives CASSPIQGAHDEKLFF.